The 11 T cell receptor beta chains below all came from one sample that was sequenced in a study of regulatory T cells in long-lasting Graves disease. Arm-PCR with iRepertoire HTBI primers amplified the CDR3 regions for these TCR beta libraries. TCRdb re-called the multiplex PCR reads with MiXCR, one entry per CDR3 protein. The data show just over 600,000 distinct CDR3 sequences, 15% to 20% seen once. Time point of the sample: newly diagnosed GD, antithyroid drugs for less than 3 months. PBMC-extracted RNA yielded the TCR library. The same sample was also studied in work on T cells in Graves' hyperthyroidism and ophthalmopathy.

The starting material was peripheral blood mononuclear cells (PBMCs), obtained at new diagnosis, from a patient treated with antithyroid drugs. The receptors stem from a woman in her 30s with Graves disease.

In its sample, this clonotype was seen a few times. Germline and junction disagree at one end, which may indicate a read error. The CDR3 is CASTLGLAGGEQYF. Here the CDR3 DNA reads TGCGCCAGCACCCTAGGACTAGCGGGAGGCGAGCAGTACTTC. The J gene is TRBJ2-7, the V gene TRBV6-1; TRBD2 aligns across 14 bases. Germline V CDR1 and CDR2: MNHNS, SASEGT. CDR3 length equals 14 residues.

The gene calls are TRBV5-1 and TRBJ2-6, with a weak D call TRBD2 (6 bases). The length of the CDR3 is 15 residues. Germline assignment: CDR1 SGHRS and CDR2 YFSETQ. V lost 1 base to trimming and J lost 5 bases, with 10 bases between them. The chain's CDR3 is CASSLSGVWANVLTF. CDR3 DNA: TGCGCCAGCAGCTTGTCGGGGGTGTGGGCCAACGTCCTGACTTTC.

The chain has TRBV12-3 or TRBV12-4 and TRBJ1-5; 7 positions agree with TRBD1. The CDR3 runs 15 residues. After removal of 6 bases from V and 0 bases from J, the junction contained 5 bases not matched to a gene. DNA for the CDR3: TGTGCCAGCAGACTAGACAGGGCTAGCAATCAGCCCCAGCATTTT. Amino acids: CASRLDRASNQPQHF.

This clonotype occurred many times. V and J are TRBV2 and TRBJ2-1, with 12 bases identical to TRBD2. CDR3 size: 17 residues. With 4 bases clipped from V and 1 base from J, the junction kept 5 bases outside the gene matches. Germline loops: CDR1 SNHLY, CDR2 FYNNEI. Here the CDR3 reads CASSAGLAGGSYNEQFF. The CDR3 bases are TGTGCCAGCAGTGCCGGGCTAGCGGGAGGGTCCTACAATGAGCAGTTCTTC.

This clonotype was detected a few times. V is TRBV5-1 and J is TRBJ1-6; D is unclear. Germline V CDR1 and CDR2: SGHRS, YFSETQ. The CDR3 is made up of 17 amino acids. The V and J ends lost 1 base and 8 bases respectively, with 19 bases between them. The CDR3 loop is CASSLTPGTGRYSPLHF. CDR3 sequence (DNA): TGCGCCAGCAGCTTGACACCCGGAACCGGACGGTATTCACCCCTCCACTTT.

This clonotype was seen more than once but under ten times. The chain is built from TRBV11-1 and TRBJ2-5; weak D call: TRBD2 (7 bases). Germline V gene data show CDR1 as SGHAT and CDR2 as FQDESV (reference sequence). The CDR3 runs to 16 residues. V dropped 2 bases and J dropped 3 bases, with 16 bases sitting between them. DNA for the CDR3: TGTGCCAGCAGCTTATGGACTAGGGGGGGTGAAGAGACCCAGTACTTC. Translated, it gives CASSLWTRGGEETQYF.

This clonotype was recorded many times. The chain carries TRBV28 and TRBJ1-1; perhaps TRBD1 as D (6 bases). Trimming shortened V by 7 bases and J by 2 bases, and 11 bases separated the two germline ends. The CDR3 consists of 13 residues. The germline V gene has CDR1 MDHEN and CDR2 SYDVKM. The CDR3 loop reads CASKGGANTEAFF. DNA for the CDR3: TGTGCCAGCAAAGGGGGGGCCAACACTGAAGCTTTCTTT.

This clonotype was recorded a few times. J is TRBJ2-3 and V is TRBV5-1, with D perhaps matching TRBD1 (5 bases). Germline-derived CDR1 and CDR2 are SGHRS and YFSETQ. The CDR3 spans 13 residues. Trimming took 5 bases from V and 6 from J, leaving 13 bases between them. CDR3 sequence: CASSKGPRDTQYF. CDR3 coding DNA: TGCGCCAGCAGTAAGGGGCCCCGGGATACGCAGTATTTT.

This clonotype was found a few times. Possible read error: a much larger clone is one base away. The chain has TRBV6-1 and TRBJ2-5; D is perhaps TRBD1 (6 bases). V gave up 8 bases and J gave up 7 bases, with 20 bases separating them. CDR3 length: 14 amino acids. Germline assignment: CDR1 MNHNS and CDR2 SASEGT. As DNA, the CDR3 is TGTGCCAGCCTCATATGGGGGCAAGGGGGGACCCAGTACTTC. This codes for CASLIWGQGGTQYF.

The table lists this clonotype with a few counts. The rearrangement joins TRBV3-1 to TRBJ1-3; D is perhaps TRBD1 (5 bases). Germline loops: CDR1 LGHDT, CDR2 YNNKEL (reference sequence). CDR3 size: 17 residues. Trimming left V 2 bases short and J 0 bases short, with 14 bases between. The CDR3 DNA reads TGTGCCAGCAGCCAAAGAGGGACTACCTTCTCTGGAAACACCATATATTTT. Its translation: CASSQRGTTFSGNTIYF.

In regard to this clonotype: A single base separates this from a much larger clone, so it may be a read error. J is TRBJ2-1 and V is TRBV7-3, with D unclear. The CDR3 is 12 residues long. Trimming took off 11 bases at V and 7 bases at J, with 15 bases between the two ends. CDR1 and CDR2 (germline): SGHTA, FQGTGA. The CDR3 protein is CAGQSNPNEQFF. The CDR3 DNA reads as TGTGCCGGGCAGAGCAATCCGAATGAGCAGTTCTTC.